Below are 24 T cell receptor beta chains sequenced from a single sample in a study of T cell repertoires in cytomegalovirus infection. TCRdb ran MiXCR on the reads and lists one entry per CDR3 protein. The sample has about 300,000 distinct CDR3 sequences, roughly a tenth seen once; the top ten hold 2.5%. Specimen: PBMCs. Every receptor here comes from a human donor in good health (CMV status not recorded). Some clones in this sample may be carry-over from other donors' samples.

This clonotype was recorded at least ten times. The CDR3 region is CASSIRDGPHEQYF. The CDR3 region has the DNA TGTGCCAGCAGCATTAGGGACGGGCCCCACGAGCAGTACTTC. The chain employs TRBV7-2 and TRBJ2-7; either TRBD1 or TRBD2 may supply D (5 bases each). CDR3 length equals 14 residues. The germline CDR1 and CDR2 sequences are SGHTA and FQGNSA. V was trimmed by 5 bases and J by 5 bases, leaving 16 bases between them.

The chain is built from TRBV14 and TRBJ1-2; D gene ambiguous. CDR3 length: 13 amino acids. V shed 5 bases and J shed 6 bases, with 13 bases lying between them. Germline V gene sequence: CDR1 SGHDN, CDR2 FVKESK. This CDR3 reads CASSLGGGHGYTF. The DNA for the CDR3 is TGTGCCAGCAGCTTAGGAGGCGGGCATGGCTACACCTTC.

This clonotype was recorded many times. DNA for the CDR3: TGTGCCAGCAGCTTGGGACAGGACCATCAGCCCCAGCATTTT. Encoded protein: CASSLGQDHQPQHF. The rearrangement links TRBV7-9 to TRBJ1-5, with TRBD1 identical over 8 bases. V trimming: 3 bases; J trimming: 5 bases; junction bases outside the gene matches: 3. Germline V gene data show CDR1 as SEHNR and CDR2 as FQNEAQ (reference sequence). The CDR3 is made up of 14 amino acids.

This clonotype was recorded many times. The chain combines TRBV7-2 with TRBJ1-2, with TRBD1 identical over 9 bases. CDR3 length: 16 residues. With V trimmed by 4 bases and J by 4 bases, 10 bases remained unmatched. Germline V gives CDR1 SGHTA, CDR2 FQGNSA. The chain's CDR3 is CASSSVSGQGGYGYTF. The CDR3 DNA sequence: TGTGCCAGCAGCTCCGTCTCGGGACAGGGCGGCTATGGCTACACCTTC.

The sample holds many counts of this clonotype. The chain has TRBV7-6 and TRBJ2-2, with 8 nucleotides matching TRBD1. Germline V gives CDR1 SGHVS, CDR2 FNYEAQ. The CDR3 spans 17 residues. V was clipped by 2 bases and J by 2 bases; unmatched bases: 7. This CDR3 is CASSLTAGQDNTGELFF. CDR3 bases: TGTGCCAGCAGCTTAACCGCGGGACAGGACAACACCGGGGAGCTGTTTTTT.

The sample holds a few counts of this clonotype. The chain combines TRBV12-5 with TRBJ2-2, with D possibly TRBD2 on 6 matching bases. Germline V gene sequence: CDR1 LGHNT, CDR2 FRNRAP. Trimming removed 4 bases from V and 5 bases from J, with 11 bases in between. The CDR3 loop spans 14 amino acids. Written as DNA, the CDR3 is TGTGCTAGTGGTTCGTGGAGCGGGACCGGGGAGCTGTTTTTT. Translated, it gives CASGSWSGTGELFF.

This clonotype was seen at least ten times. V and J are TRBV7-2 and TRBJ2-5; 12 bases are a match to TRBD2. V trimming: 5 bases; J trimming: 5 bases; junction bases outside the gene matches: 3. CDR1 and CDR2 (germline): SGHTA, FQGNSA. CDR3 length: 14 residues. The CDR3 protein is CASSRGLAGETQYF. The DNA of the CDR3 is TGTGCCAGCAGCCGCGGACTAGCGGGGGAGACCCAGTACTTC.

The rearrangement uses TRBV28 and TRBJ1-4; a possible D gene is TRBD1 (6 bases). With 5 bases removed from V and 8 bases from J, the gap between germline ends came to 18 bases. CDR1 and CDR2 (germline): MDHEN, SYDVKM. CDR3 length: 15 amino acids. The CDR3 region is CASSTVGRGYEKLFF. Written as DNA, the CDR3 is TGTGCCAGCAGTACCGTGGGCAGGGGATACGAAAAACTGTTTTTT.

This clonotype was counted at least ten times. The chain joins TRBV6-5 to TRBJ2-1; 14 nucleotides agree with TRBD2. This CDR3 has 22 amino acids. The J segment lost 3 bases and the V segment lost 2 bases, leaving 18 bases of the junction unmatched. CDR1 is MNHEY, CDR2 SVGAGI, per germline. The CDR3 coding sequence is TGTGCCAGCAGTTACCCCCGAACGGGGACTAGCGGGGGAACCATAAACTACAATGAGCAGTTCTTC. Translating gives CASSYPRTGTSGGTINYNEQFF.

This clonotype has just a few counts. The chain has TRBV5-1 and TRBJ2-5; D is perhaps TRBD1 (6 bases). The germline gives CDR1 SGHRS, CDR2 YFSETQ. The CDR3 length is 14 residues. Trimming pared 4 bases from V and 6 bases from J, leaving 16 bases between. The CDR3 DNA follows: TGCGCCAGCAGCCCCCCGGCAGGGGAGAAGACCCAGTACTTC. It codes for CASSPPAGEKTQYF.

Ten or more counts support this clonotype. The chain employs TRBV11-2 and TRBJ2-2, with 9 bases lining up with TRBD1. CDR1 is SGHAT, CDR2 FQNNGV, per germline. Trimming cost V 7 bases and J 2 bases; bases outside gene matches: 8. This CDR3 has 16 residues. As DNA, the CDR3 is TGTGCCAGCAACCCTGGACAGGGGACCAACACCGGGGAGCTGTTTTTT. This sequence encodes CASNPGQGTNTGELFF. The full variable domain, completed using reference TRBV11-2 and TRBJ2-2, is EAGVAQSPRYKIIEKRQSVAFWCNPISGHATLYWYQQILGQGPKLLIQFQNNGVVDDSQLPKDRFSAERLKGVDSTLKIQPAKLEDSAVYLCASNPGQGTNTGELFFGEGSRLTVL.

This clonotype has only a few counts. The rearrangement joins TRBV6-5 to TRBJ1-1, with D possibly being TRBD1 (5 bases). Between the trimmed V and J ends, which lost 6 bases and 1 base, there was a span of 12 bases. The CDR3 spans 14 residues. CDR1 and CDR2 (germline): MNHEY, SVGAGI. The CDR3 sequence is CASRRQTKNTEAFF. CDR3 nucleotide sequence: TGTGCCAGCAGGCGACAGACTAAGAACACTGAAGCTTTCTTT.

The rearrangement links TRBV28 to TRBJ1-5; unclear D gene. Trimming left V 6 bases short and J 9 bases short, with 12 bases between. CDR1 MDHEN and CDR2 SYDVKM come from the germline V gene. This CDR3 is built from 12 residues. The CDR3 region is CASSFLRLPQHF. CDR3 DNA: TGTGCCAGCAGCTTCCTACGGTTGCCCCAGCATTTT.

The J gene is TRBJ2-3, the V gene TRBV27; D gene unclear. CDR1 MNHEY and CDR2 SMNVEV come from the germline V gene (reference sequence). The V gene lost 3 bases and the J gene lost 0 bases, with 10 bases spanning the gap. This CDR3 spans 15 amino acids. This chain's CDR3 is CASSFRATSTDTQYF. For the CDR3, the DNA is TGTGCCAGCAGTTTCCGGGCCACTAGCACAGATACGCAGTATTTT.

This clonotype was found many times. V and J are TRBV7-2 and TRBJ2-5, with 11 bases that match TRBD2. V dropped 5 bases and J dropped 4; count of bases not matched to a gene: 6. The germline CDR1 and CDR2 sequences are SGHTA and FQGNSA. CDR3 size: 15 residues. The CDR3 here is CASSVGLAVRETQYF. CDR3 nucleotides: TGTGCCAGCAGCGTGGGACTAGCGGTACGAGAGACCCAGTACTTC.

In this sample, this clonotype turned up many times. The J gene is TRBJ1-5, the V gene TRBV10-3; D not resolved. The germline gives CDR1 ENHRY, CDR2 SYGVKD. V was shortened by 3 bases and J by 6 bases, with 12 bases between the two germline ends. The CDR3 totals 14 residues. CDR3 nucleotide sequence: TGTGCCATCAGTGACCCCAAACGGGGTCAGCCCCAGCATTTT. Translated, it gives CAISDPKRGQPQHF.

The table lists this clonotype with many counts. The CDR3 region has the DNA TGCAGTGCTGTGGGACAGGGCGGACTAAATCAGCCCCAGCATTTT. The encoded protein is CSAVGQGGLNQPQHF. This chain connects TRBV20-1 to TRBJ1-5, with 9 bases lining up with TRBD1. With 5 bases clipped from V and 4 bases from J, the junction kept 9 bases outside the gene matches. This CDR3 contains 15 residues. The germline V gene has CDR1 DFQATT and CDR2 SNEGSKA (reference sequence).

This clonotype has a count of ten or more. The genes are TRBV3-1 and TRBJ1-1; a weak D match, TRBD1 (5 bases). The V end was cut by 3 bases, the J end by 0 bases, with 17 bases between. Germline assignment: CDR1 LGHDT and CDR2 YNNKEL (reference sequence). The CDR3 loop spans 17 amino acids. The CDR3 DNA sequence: TGTGCCAGCAGCCAGGGTGGGGGAATCCGCATGAACACTGAAGCTTTCTTT. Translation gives CASSQGGGIRMNTEAFF.

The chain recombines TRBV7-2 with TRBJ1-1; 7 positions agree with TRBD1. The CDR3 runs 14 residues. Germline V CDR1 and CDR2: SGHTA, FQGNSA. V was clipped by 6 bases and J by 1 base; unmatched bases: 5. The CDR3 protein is CASRPAGGNTEAFF. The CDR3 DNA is TGTGCCAGCAGACCAGCAGGGGGGAACACTGAAGCTTTCTTT.

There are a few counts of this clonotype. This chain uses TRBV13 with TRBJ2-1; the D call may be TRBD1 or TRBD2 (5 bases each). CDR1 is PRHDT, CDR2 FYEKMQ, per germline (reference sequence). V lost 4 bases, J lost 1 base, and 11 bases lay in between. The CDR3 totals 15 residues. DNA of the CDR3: TGTGCCAGCAGCTCAACGGGACGGTCCTACAATGAGCAGTTCTTC. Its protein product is CASSSTGRSYNEQFF.

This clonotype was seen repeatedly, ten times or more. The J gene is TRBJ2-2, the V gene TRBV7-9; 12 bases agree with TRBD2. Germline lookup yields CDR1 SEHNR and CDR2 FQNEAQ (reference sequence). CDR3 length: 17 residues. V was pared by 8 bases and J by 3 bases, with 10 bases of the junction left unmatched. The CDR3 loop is CASPKKRTSGDTGELFF. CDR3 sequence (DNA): TGTGCCAGCCCCAAAAAACGGACTAGCGGGGACACCGGGGAGCTGTTTTTT.

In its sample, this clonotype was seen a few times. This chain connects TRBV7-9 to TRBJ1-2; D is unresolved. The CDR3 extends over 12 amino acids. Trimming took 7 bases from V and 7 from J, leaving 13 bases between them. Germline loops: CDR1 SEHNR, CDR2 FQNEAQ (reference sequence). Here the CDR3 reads CASNPPPGGYTF. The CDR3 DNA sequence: TGTGCCAGCAACCCGCCCCCGGGTGGCTACACCTTC.

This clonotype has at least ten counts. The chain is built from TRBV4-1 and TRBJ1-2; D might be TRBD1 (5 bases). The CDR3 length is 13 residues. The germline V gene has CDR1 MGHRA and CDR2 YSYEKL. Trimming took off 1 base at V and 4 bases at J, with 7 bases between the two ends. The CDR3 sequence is CASSQVGVYGYTF. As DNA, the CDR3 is TGCGCCAGCAGCCAAGTGGGGGTCTATGGCTACACCTTC.

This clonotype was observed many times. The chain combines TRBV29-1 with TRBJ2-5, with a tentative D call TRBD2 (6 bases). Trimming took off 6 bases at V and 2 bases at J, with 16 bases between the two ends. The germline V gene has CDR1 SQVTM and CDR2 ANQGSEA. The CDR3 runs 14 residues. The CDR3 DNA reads TGCAGCGTAGCTCCGGGACTCCTACAAGAGACCCAGTACTTC. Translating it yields CSVAPGLLQETQYF.